These T cell receptor beta chains were read from a single sample in a study of blood T cell repertoires in COVID-19. The data were produced by immunoSEQ multiplex PCR, yet TCRdb's version contains in-frame clones alone and is incomplete. The table shows some 93,000 clones, with around 80% occurring only once. The specimen was peripheral blood. These receptors all come from a man between 65 and 79 years old with acute or convalescent COVID-19. Both conserved end residues are part of each CDR3. The D gene is left open where the match is weak. Clone size is given for some rows only: seen once, a few or many times, or a class if the clone is expanded.

clone size	V gene	J gene	D gene	CDR3 protein	CDR3 DNA
.	TRBV7-2	TRBJ2-2	TRBD2	CASSHWGGGRVTGELFF	TGTGCCAGCAGCCATTGGGGCGGCGGGAGAGTGACCGGGGAGCTGTTTTTT
.	TRBV5-5	TRBJ2-3	TRBD1	CASSLGGGSDTQYF	TGTGCCAGCAGCTTGGGAGGGGGCTCGGATACGCAGTATTTT
.	TRBV7-9	TRBJ1-5	.	CASSLELGRGNQPQHF	TGTGCCAGCAGCTTAGAACTGGGGAGGGGCAATCAGCCCCAGCATTTT
.	TRBV30	TRBJ1-2	TRBD1	CAWRRQGVNSHGYTF	TGTGCCTGGAGACGACAGGGAGTAAATTCTCATGGCTACACCTTC
.	TRBV21-1	TRBJ1-3	.	CASVASGNTIYF	.
.	TRBV19	TRBJ1-5	TRBD1	CASSPVTGYNQPQHF	TGTGCCAGTAGCCCAGTGACAGGGTACAATCAGCCCCAGCATTTT
once	TRBV27	TRBJ1-6	.	CASTGFSGLDSPLHF	TGTGCCAGCACCGGATTTTCAGGGCTTGATTCACCCCTCCACTTT
.	TRBV7-8	TRBJ2-7	.	CASSLQRASSEQYF	TGTGCCAGCAGCTTACAGCGGGCGAGCTCCGAGCAGTACTTC
.	TRBV7-2	TRBJ1-1	.	CASSLVRTEAFF	TGTGCCAGCAGCTTAGTCCGGACTGAAGCTTTCTTT
few	TRBV15	TRBJ2-7	TRBD1	CATSLGQGASYEQYF	TGTGCCACCAGTCTGGGACAGGGGGCCTCCTACGAGCAGTACTTC
.	TRBV7-2	TRBJ2-2	.	CASSFVPSGPSNTGELFF	TGTGCCAGCAGCTTCGTCCCCAGCGGACCCTCGAACACCGGGGAGCTGTTTTTT
.	TRBV20-1	TRBJ2-5	.	CSATQETQYF	TGCAGTGCTACGCAAGAGACCCAGTACTTC
.	TRBV6-6	TRBJ2-5	.	CASSYSYLQETQYF	TGTGCCAGCAGTTACTCCTACCTCCAAGAGACCCAGTACTTC
.	TRBV11-2	TRBJ2-5	.	CASSLALLQETQYF	TGTGCCAGCAGCTTAGCTCTTTTGCAAGAGACCCAGTACTTC
.	TRBV18	TRBJ1-1	.	CASSPVDSREAFF	TGTGCCAGCTCACCGGTGGACAGTCGTGAAGCTTTCTTT
few	TRBV7-8	TRBJ2-1	.	CASSLVGQGPYNEQFF	TGTGCCAGCAGCTTAGTAGGCCAGGGGCCCTACAATGAGCAGTTCTTC
.	TRBV5-6	TRBJ1-1	.	CASSPPGSNTEAFF	TGTGCCAGCAGCCCACCCGGGTCGAACACTGAAGCTTTCTTT
.	TRBV28	TRBJ2-2	TRBD1	CASSLHGTGGNTGELFF	TGTGCCAGCAGTCTTCATGGGACAGGGGGGAACACCGGGGAGCTGTTTTTT
.	TRBV3-1/TRBV3-2	TRBJ1-6	TRBD1	CASSQDWGQTYSPLHF	TGTGCCAGCAGCCAAGATTGGGGACAGACATATTCACCCCTCCACTTT
.	TRBV5-1	TRBJ2-1	.	CASSLQGQNNEQFF	TGCGCCAGCAGTCTACAGGGTCAAAATAATGAGCAGTTCTTC
once	TRBV7-9	TRBJ2-5	.	CASTPEVVTQYF	TGTGCCAGCACCCCCGAGGTCGTGACCCAGTACTTC
.	TRBV5-8	TRBJ2-5	TRBD2	CASSLGRDYFQETQYF	TGTGCCAGCAGCTTAGGTAGGGACTACTTCCAAGAGACCCAGTACTTC
.	TRBV19	TRBJ1-5	.	CASSPPGSRHQPQHF	TGTGCCAGTAGTCCCCCGGGTTCCAGACATCAGCCCCAGCATTTT